This TCR beta chain stems from a study of T cells in Graves' hyperthyroidism and ophthalmopathy. When ophthalmopathy did not progress within 18 months, Graves' hyperthyroidism was considered stable. General study points: Blood also held most thyroid clonotypes expanded beyond 0.001.

This CDR3 has 15 residues. V trimming: 7 bases; J trimming: 9 bases; junction bases outside the gene matches: 12. The TCR beta CDR3 regions underwent amplification using RNA transcripts as the source. The HTBI primer set was used in a first-round RT-PCR of the TCR CDR3. TCRdb re-analysed the multiplex PCR reads in MiXCR, keeping a single row per CDR3 protein. The sample includes some 460,000 distinct CDR3 sequences, about a sixth of them seen just once. The table lists this clonotype with many counts. Its matching antigen is unknown. The clonotype originates from a woman younger than 35 with Graves' hyperthyroidism. J is TRBJ2-1 and V is TRBV12-3 or TRBV12-4; TRBD1 agrees at 10 bases. Source material: blood. CDR3 sequence: CASTNAGQGIGEQFF. The CDR3 coding sequence is TGTGCCAGCACCAACGCGGGACAGGGGATCGGTGAGCAGTTCTTC.